This TCR beta chain appears in the sequencing data of a study of T-cell memory formation after mild COVID-19. Each CDR3 protein is one row after TCRdb ran MiXCR on the 5' RACE reads. The profile shows about 430,000 distinct CDR3 sequences, approximately 25% of them singletons. This clonotype was recorded a few times. CDR3 length equals 13 residues. V shed 0 bases and J shed 1 base, with 3 bases lying between them. Germline V CDR1 and CDR2: SGHTA, FQGTGA. Sequencing used PBMCs or a T cell subset sorted from them (not recorded which). The rearrangement links TRBV7-3 to TRBJ2-5; no definite D call. The receptor was derived from an adult woman who had mild COVID-19 (a few samples of this study predate the infection). Cell type and time point are not known. The CDR3 sequence: CASSLTIQETQYF. For the CDR3, the DNA is TGTGCCAGCAGCTTAACTATCCAAGAGACCCAGTACTTC. The whole variable domain, filled in from reference TRBV7-3 and TRBJ2-5, reads GAGVSQTPSNKVTEKGKYVELRCDPISGHTALYWYRQSLGQGPEFLIYFQGTGAADDSGLPNDRFFAVRPEGSVSTLKIQRTERGDSAVYLCASSLTIQETQYFGPGTRLLVL.